This TCR beta chain was sequenced during a study of blood T cells in healthy people across ages. Study-wide results and limits: Long-lived donors had more naive CD4+ cells and higher diversity than aged donors. Among T cells, TCR beta diversity per million cells dropped roughly linearly as age rose. Naive T cell percentage strongly correlated with TCR beta diversity.

The amount of total RNA extracted per sample was at least 5 micrograms. Next came a second PCR, run for about 6 to 12 cycles, which used a sample-barcoded 5' primer along with a J-beta primer mix. Each CDR3 protein gets one entry after TCRdb re-called the 5' RACE reads with MiXCR. The sample includes about 1,500,000 distinct CDR3 sequences, approximately 38% seen only once; the top ten take approximately 7.9%. Comment on this clonotype: Its antigen is as yet unknown.

The CDR3 is 14 residues long. J lost 7 bases, V lost 3 bases, and 3 bases had no gene match. Germline lookup yields CDR1 SGDLS and CDR2 YYNGEE. The TCR originated in a woman aged 18-29 years in good health. The V and J genes are TRBV9 and TRBJ1-4; 10 bases line up with TRBD1. The sequenced sample consisted of blood. CDR3: CASSETGGVEKLFF. CDR3 in DNA: TGTGCCAGCAGCGAGACAGGGGGCGTTGAAAAACTGTTTTTT. Full variable domain (rest looked up from reference TRBV9 and TRBJ1-4): DSGVTQTPKHLITATGQRVTLRCSPRSGDLSVYWYQQSLDQGLQFLIQYYNGEERAKGNILERFSAQQFPDLHSELNLSSLELGDSALYFCASSETGGVEKLFFGSGTQLSVL.